This T cell receptor (beta chain) was found in a study of blood T cell repertoires in COVID-19. At the level of the study: The United States, Italy and Spain supplied acute and convalescent COVID-19 samples.

Germline V CDR1 and CDR2: GTSNPN, SVGIG (reference sequence). With 2 bases removed from V and 9 bases from J, the gap between germline ends came to 14 bases. CDR3 length: 12 residues. Per the study methods: Reference gene primers were amplified, and this amplification served to estimate nucleated cell counts. TCRdb's copy holds only in-frame clones and misses some; the assay was immunoSEQ multiplex PCR. That table gives V, J and clone size, and the DNA gave D and trimming. The sample lists some 150,000 clones, roughly 82% occurring once. Sequencing was carried out using peripheral blood. This TCR derives from a human donor in a cohort sampled during active COVID-19. The rearrangement uses TRBV30 and TRBJ2-7; D is possibly TRBD2 (5 bases). CDR3 nucleotides: TGTGCCTGGAGTCCTTCAGCGGCCGGGCAGTACTTC. Translation: CAWSPSAAGQYF. The variable domain in full, with the rest retrieved from reference TRBV30 and TRBJ2-7, is SQTIHQWPATLVQPVGSPLSLECTVEGTSNPNLYWYRQAAGRGLQLLFYSVGIGQISSEVPQNLSASRPQDRQFILSSKKLLLSDSGFYLCAWSPSAAGQYFGPGTRLTVT.